The T cell receptor (beta chain) described here comes from a study of blood T cell repertoires in COVID-19 (dated by TCRdb to 2019 to 2021). About the investigation overall: Samples covering the acute and convalescent phases of COVID-19 were provided by collaborators in the United States, Italy and Spain. Where available, HLA class I and class II types were obtained from metadata supplied by the sample provider rather than from assay-based typing. The samples were drawn from the first 160 participants of the ongoing ImmuneRACE study and from some 1,300 subjects provided by 6 global collaborators. The repertoires were released in a freely available public database intended as a resource for research on the immune response to SARS-CoV-2. The dataset comprised deeply sampled blood TCRbeta repertoires from subjects exposed to, actively infected with, or recovered from COVID-19. The material from the prospective study consisted of cDNA or gDNA derived from T cells, B-cell-depleted T cells, or PBMCs. Sample metadata almost always included a de-identified subject ID, COVID-19 status, age in years and sex.

Collaborating institutions collected whole blood in K2EDTA tubes following their own protocols. Collaborator samples were shipped for TCRbeta analysis as frozen whole blood, isolated PBMCs, or DNA extracted from either sample type. TCRbeta CDR3 regions were amplified from genomic DNA by means of the immunoSEQ Assay, a bias-controlled multiplex PCR. The authors' pipeline ran thus. The number of nucleated cells in each sample was estimated from the amplification of reference gene primers within the assay. To quantify the absolute abundance of each unique TCRbeta CDR3 rearrangement, sequence reads were collapsed and filtered. For each sample, productive Simpson clonality was calculated as the square root of Simpson's diversity index across productive rearrangements. Imported from immuneACCESS, the table was reduced by TCRdb to in-frame sequences with V and J called. These copies leave out some clones; in studies compared against another copy, an unresolved V gene accounts for under half, and the cause of the remainder is not known. The D gene and trimming were derived from the DNA, and the V and J assignments and clone size from that table. This sample gives under 150,000 clones in total; over 80% of them show up just once. The ten largest make up about 4.5% of the sample.

There are 16 amino acids in the CDR3, from cysteine to phenylalanine inclusive. The retained sequence is limited to the CDR3, 48 bases, with the frame set at the first base. CDR1 MDHEN and CDR2 SYDVKM were looked up in the germline V gene. Broader findings and caveats from the paper: How much clinical and demographic metadata was included differed by source and by participant, and the metadata was provided uncurated.

As to this clone: What antigen it recognizes has not been identified. At one boundary the junction diverges from the germline segment, which might be a read error.

The receptor comes from a woman aged 50 to 60 with acute or convalescent COVID-19. Sequenced sample: peripheral blood. The chain joins TRBV28 to TRBJ1-5; TRBD1 is perhaps the D gene, given 6 matching bases. The CDR3 is CASSLEQGFSNQPQHF. DNA sequence: TGTGCCAGCAGTTTAGAACAGGGCTTTAGCAACCAGCCCCAGCATTTT.